What follows describes a single TCR beta chain. The record originates from a study of blood T cell repertoires in COVID-19. For the study at large: Specimens from acute and convalescent COVID-19 originated in the United States, Italy and Spain.

The germline V gene encodes CDR1 GTSNPN and CDR2 SVGIG (reference sequence). The CDR3 is 16 amino acids. The V and J ends lost 4 bases and 4 bases respectively, with 19 bases between them. Individuals aged roughly 18 to 95 years were recruited from 20 to 25 US areas. In the authors' methods: Estimation of nucleated cell counts was performed using reference gene primer amplification. Clones were read by immunoSEQ multiplex PCR, and TCRdb kept only the in-frame ones, dropping some. The DNA was the basis for D and trimming; V, J and clone size are from that table. The sample has approximately 500,000 clones; roughly 90% are singletons.

The TCR originated in a woman aged 40 to 55 who had recovered from COVID-19. The sample taken for sequencing was PBMCs or T cells enriched from blood (not recorded which). The J gene is TRBJ2-2, the V gene TRBV30; perhaps TRBD1 as D (6 bases). The DNA of the CDR3 is TGTGCCTGGAAAGTAGGATGGGGGCGGGTCACCGGGGAGCTGTTTTTT. Amino acids: CAWKVGWGRVTGELFF.